The 23 T cell receptor beta chains given below trace back to one sample, sequenced in a study of a mutant IDH1 vaccine in newly diagnosed glioma. Measured with immunoSEQ multiplex PCR; TCRdb has only the in-frame clones, and not every one. The table records about 96,000 clones, roughly 78% of them present only once. Time point specified: baseline, week 1 (first vaccination visit). Indicated treatment: pre-vaccination baseline after standard-of-care therapy. The specimen was PBMCs, collected from a glioma patient treated with radiotherapy, temozolomide or both. These TCRs come from a man aged 35 to 55 with glioma.

This clone was observed at least ten times. V is TRBV30 and J is TRBJ2-1; D is uncertain. The germline gives CDR1 GTSNPN, CDR2 SVGIG (reference sequence). The V and J ends lost 0 bases and 7 bases respectively, with 7 bases between them. The CDR3 covers 12 residues. CDR3 in amino acids: CAWSVVGNEQFF. The CDR3 DNA reads as TGTGCCTGGAGTGTAGTCGGAAATGAGCAGTTCTTC.

The V and J genes are TRBV4-2 and TRBJ2-1; D is uncertain. There are 13 residues in the CDR3. In germline, CDR1 is LGHNA, CDR2 YNFKEQ. Trimming removed 1 base at V and 6 bases at J, with 7 bases between. Here the CDR3 DNA reads TGTGCCAGCAGCCAAGTAACGGGCAATGAGCAGTTCTTC. As protein: CASSQVTGNEQFF.

This clone is judged medium-sized. The V gene is TRBV9, the J gene TRBJ2-2; D remains unclear. Germline V CDR1 and CDR2: SGDLS, YYNGEE. The CDR3 totals 15 residues. V lost 3 bases and J lost 7, with 16 bases in between. CDR3 nucleotide sequence: TGTGCCAGCAGCGGGGCCAGTACCCCGGGCGGGGAGCTGTTTTTT. It yields the protein CASSGASTPGGELFF.

This clone was seen once. V is TRBV11-2 and J is TRBJ1-2; D is possibly TRBD1 (6 bases). Germline CDR1 SGHAT, CDR2 FQNNGV. The CDR3 sequence is 19 residues long. V was trimmed by 1 base and J by 2 bases, leaving 23 bases between them. The CDR3 region is CASSLVAGRVRRGNYGYTF. CDR3 in DNA: TGTGCCAGCAGCTTAGTGGCCGGTCGTGTAAGGAGGGGGAACTATGGCTACACCTTC. Based on the CDR3 plus reference TRBV11-2 and TRBJ1-2, the full variable domain is EAGVAQSPRYKIIEKRQSVAFWCNPISGHATLYWYQQILGQGPKLLIQFQNNGVVDDSQLPKDRFSAERLKGVDSTLKIQPAKLEDSAVYLCASSLVAGRVRRGNYGYTFGSGTRLTVV.

The CDR3, as DNA: TGTGCCAGCAGCTTCGGGGGTGGCACAGATACGCAGTATTTT. Translating it yields CASSFGGGTDTQYF. The chain couples TRBV7-2 to TRBJ2-3, with D tentatively TRBD2 (6 bases). The CDR3 has 14 residues. Germline-derived CDR1 and CDR2 are SGHTA and FQGNSA. Deletions cut 3 bases from V and 1 base from J, with 8 bases between.

This chain connects TRBV4-2 to TRBJ1-4, with D possibly being TRBD1 (5 bases). Germline V gives CDR1 LGHNA, CDR2 YNFKEQ. Trimming took off 4 bases at V and 5 bases at J, with 11 bases between the two ends. The CDR3 consists of 14 residues. The CDR3 DNA reads as TGTGCCAGCAGCCTCGGGGGGGTAAATGAAAAACTGTTTTTT. This translates into CASSLGGVNEKLFF.

This clone occurred a few times. This chain uses TRBV29-1 with TRBJ1-1, with TRBD1 identical over 7 bases. V was pared by 7 bases and J by 9 bases, with 5 bases of the junction left unmatched. Germline V lookup: CDR1 SQVTM, CDR2 ANQGSEA. The CDR3 is 10 residues long. CDR3 nucleotides: TGCAGCGCGGGACAGCTACAAGCTTTCTTT. Its protein product is CSAGQLQAFF.

CDR3 sequence: CASSLGGINEKLFF. The DNA for the CDR3 is TGTGCCAGCAGTTTAGGAGGGATCAATGAAAAACTGTTTTTT. The chain uses TRBV28 and TRBJ1-4; D remains ambiguous. The germline V gene encodes CDR1 MDHEN and CDR2 SYDVKM. V was cut by 2 bases and J by 5 bases, with 9 bases left in between. The CDR3 contains 14 residues.

The V and J genes are TRBV5-4 and TRBJ1-3; the D gene is possibly TRBD1 (5 bases). The V and J ends lost 4 bases and 0 bases respectively, with 11 bases between them. The CDR3 is made up of 15 amino acids. CDR1 is SGHNT and CDR2 is YYREEE in the germline V gene (reference sequence). Here the CDR3 reads CASSRDSSSGNTIYF. CDR3 sequence (DNA): TGTGCCAGCAGCCGAGACAGCAGCTCTGGAAACACCATATATTTT.

Written as DNA, the CDR3 is TGTGCCAGCAGCTTATTATTGGAAGGAACTGAAGCTTTCTTT. It encodes CASSLLLEGTEAFF. V and J are TRBV7-9 and TRBJ1-1; D call uncertain. Trimming cost V 2 bases and J 5 bases, with 12 bases left between them. The CDR3 is made up of 14 amino acids. Germline V gene lookup returns CDR1 SEHNR and CDR2 FQNEAQ (reference sequence).

This clone appeared once. The chain has TRBV6-1 and TRBJ2-7; no definite D call. Germline V gene data show CDR1 as MNHNS and CDR2 as SASEGT. The germline V and J ends were trimmed by 6 bases and 5 bases, with 11 bases remaining between them. The CDR3 is made up of 12 amino acids. The CDR3, as DNA: TGTGCCAGCAGGTTAAGGGTCGACGAGCAGTACTTC. It yields the protein CASRLRVDEQYF.

The J gene is TRBJ2-7, the V gene TRBV6-6; D assignment may be TRBD1 or TRBD2 (5 bases each). Germline V gives CDR1 MNHNY, CDR2 SVGAGI (reference sequence). With 2 bases removed from V and 6 bases from J, the gap between germline ends came to 11 bases. The CDR3 length is 13 residues. The CDR3 here is CASSYAPGTEQYF. DNA of the CDR3: TGTGCCAGCAGTTACGCTCCAGGGACCGAGCAGTACTTC.

The chain employs TRBV19 and TRBJ2-3, with D maybe TRBD1 (5 bases). Germline V gene sequence: CDR1 LNHDA, CDR2 SQIVND (reference sequence). The CDR3 covers 13 residues. V was shortened by 7 bases and J by 3 bases, with 11 bases between the two germline ends. The CDR3 sequence is CASNADITDTQYF. CDR3 bases: TGTGCCAGTAACGCGGACATAACAGATACGCAGTATTTT.

The chain carries TRBV12-5 and TRBJ1-2; no reliable D call. CDR3 length: 14 amino acids. Trimming removed 0 bases at V and 6 bases at J, with 11 bases between. The germline V gene has CDR1 LGHNT and CDR2 FRNRAP. The CDR3 reads CASGLVRAGDGYTF. The CDR3 DNA sequence: TGTGCTAGTGGTTTGGTACGGGCCGGGGATGGCTACACCTTC.

The V call is TRBV28, the J call TRBJ2-7; TRBD1 matches 7 bases. The CDR3 sequence is 14 residues long. Germline loops: CDR1 MDHEN, CDR2 SYDVKM. The ends lost 2 bases at V and 6 bases at J; junction bases unmatched: 7. The CDR3 DNA follows: TGTGCCAGCAGTTTAGCCGGGACAGTCGGCGAGCAGTACTTC. This translates into CASSLAGTVGEQYF. The whole variable domain, remainder taken from reference TRBV28 and TRBJ2-7, is DVKVTQSSRYLVKRTGEKVFLECVQDMDHENMFWYRQDPGLGLRLIYFSYDVKMKEKGDIPEGYSVSREKKERFSLILESASTNQTSMYLCASSLAGTVGEQYFGPGTRLTVT.

CDR3 in DNA: TGTGCCAGCAGCTTCCAGGGAGGGAGCAATCAGCCCCAGCATTTT. As protein: CASSFQGGSNQPQHF. The chain is built from TRBV5-6 and TRBJ1-5; D is possibly TRBD1 (5 bases). Germline V gene sequence: CDR1 SGHDT, CDR2 YYEEEE. The CDR3 spans 15 residues. Between the trimmed V and J ends, which lost 2 bases and 1 base, there was a span of 10 bases. Combining the CDR3 with reference TRBV5-6 and TRBJ1-5 gives the whole variable domain DAGVTQSPTHLIKTRGQQVTLRCSPKSGHDTVSWYQQALGQGPQFIFQYYEEEERQRGNFPDRFSGHQFPNYSSELNVNALLLGDSALYLCASSFQGGSNQPQHFGDGTRLSIL.

The chain uses TRBV2 and TRBJ2-7; D not certain. The length of the CDR3 is 14 residues. Germline V gene data show CDR1 as SNHLY and CDR2 as FYNNEI. V was pared by 5 bases and J by 5 bases, with 16 bases between. This chain's CDR3 is CASSRPADSDEQYF. Written as DNA, the CDR3 is TGTGCCAGCAGTCGTCCGGCAGATTCTGACGAGCAGTACTTC.

This rearrangement joins TRBV10-3 to TRBJ2-7; D is undetermined. CDR3 size: 13 residues. Trimming removed 6 bases from V and 5 bases from J, with 14 bases in between. Germline V gene sequence: CDR1 ENHRY, CDR2 SYGVKD. The CDR3: CAIRGLGFHEQYF. DNA of the CDR3: TGTGCCATCAGAGGCCTCGGGTTCCACGAGCAGTACTTC.

The gene calls are TRBV29-1 and TRBJ2-6; no reliable D call. CDR1 is SQVTM, CDR2 ANQGSEA, per germline. This CDR3 has 13 amino acids. Trimming left V 3 bases short and J 4 bases short, with 7 bases between. DNA of the CDR3: TGCAGCGTTGATAGTACCGGGGCCAACGTCCTGACTTTC. Its translation: CSVDSTGANVLTF.

The chain uses TRBV30 and TRBJ1-5, with TRBD1 identical over 10 bases. The J segment lost 7 bases and the V segment lost 1 base, leaving 7 bases of the junction unmatched. The CDR3 length is 15 residues. Looked up from germline, CDR1 is GTSNPN and CDR2 is SVGIG (reference sequence). CDR3 nucleotides: TGTGCCTGGAGTGGACGGACAGGGGGAGTCCAGCCCCAGCATTTT. Its translation is CAWSGRTGGVQPQHF. The entire variable domain, with the rest obtained from reference TRBV30 and TRBJ1-5, is as follows: SQTIHQWPATLVQPVGSPLSLECTVEGTSNPNLYWYRQAAGRGLQLLFYSVGIGQISSEVPQNLSASRPQDRQFILSSKKLLLSDSGFYLCAWSGRTGGVQPQHFGDGTRLSIL.

In its sample, this clone was seen once. V gene TRBV6-6 combines with J gene TRBJ2-2; D remains unclear. Looked up from germline, CDR1 is MNHNY and CDR2 is SVGAGI (reference sequence). Trimming removed 1 base from V and 2 bases from J, with 8 bases in between. This CDR3 contains 15 residues. The CDR3 loop is CASSYLALNTGELFF. Written as DNA, the CDR3 is TGTGCCAGCAGTTACTTGGCTTTAAACACCGGGGAGCTGTTTTTT.

The genes are TRBV7-2 and TRBJ1-4; D is ambiguous. The germline V gene encodes CDR1 SGHTA and CDR2 FQGNSA. The germline V and J ends were trimmed by 5 bases and 0 bases, with 10 bases remaining between them. CDR3 size: 15 residues. Here the CDR3 reads CASSGRPATNEKLFF. CDR3 sequence (DNA): TGTGCCAGCAGCGGAAGGCCTGCAACTAATGAAAAACTGTTTTTT.

The V gene is TRBV5-1, the J gene TRBJ1-1; tentative D call: TRBD1 (6 bases). CDR1 is SGHRS and CDR2 is YFSETQ in the germline V gene. This CDR3 region has 15 residues. Trimming stripped 2 bases from V and 4 bases from J, with 15 bases between. The DNA for the CDR3 is TGCGCCAGCAGCTTTCGCCGGAAGGGGGGCACTGAAGCTTTCTTT. This sequence encodes CASSFRRKGGTEAFF.